These 8 T cell receptor beta chains share one sample of origin, sequenced in a study of response to subunit inactivated influenza vaccine. Via MiXCR, TCRdb re-called the RT-PCR reads, giving one row per CDR3 protein. The table has roughly 190,000 distinct CDR3 sequences, 12% seen once; the top ten hold 25% to 35%. A further study also used this sample, focusing on T cells expressing NK-cell markers. That source reports: The cDNA for TCR beta came from 5'RACE template switching with UMIs.

Sequenced here: CD8+ T cells sorted from PBMCs, sampled about 11 days after vaccination. The source is a man aged 50 to 59 who received an inactivated influenza vaccine.

V is TRBV28 and J is TRBJ2-1, with TRBD1 identical over 9 bases. With 4 bases clipped from V and 6 bases from J, the junction kept 4 bases outside the gene matches. CDR3 length: 14 amino acids. Per germline, CDR1 MDHEN and CDR2 SYDVKM. CDR3 sequence reads: CASSWTGARNEQFF. In DNA form, the CDR3 reads TGTGCCAGCAGTTGGACAGGGGCTCGCAATGAGCAGTTCTTC.

V and J are TRBV23-1 and TRBJ2-3, with D unresolved. TRBV23-1 is identified as an open reading frame with a role that is uncertain. Trimming removed 2 bases from V and 0 bases from J, with 9 bases in between. This CDR3 comprises 15 residues. The chain's CDR3 is CASSQSGISTDTQYF. CDR3 DNA: TGCGCCAGCAGTCAAAGTGGGATCAGCACAGATACGCAGTATTTT.

The sample holds a few counts of this clonotype. J is TRBJ1-6 and V is TRBV4-1; 7 bases agree with TRBD1. This CDR3 comprises 15 residues. V shed 3 bases and J 9 bases; nucleotides not matched to a gene: 8. Germline values: CDR1 MGHRA, CDR2 YSYEKL. The CDR3 bases are TGCGCCAGCAGCCACCAGACAGGGATGGGTTCACCCCTCCACTTT. It specifies CASSHQTGMGSPLHF.

This clonotype was recorded a few times. The V and J genes are TRBV28 and TRBJ2-7; TRBD1 might be the D (6 bases). The germline V gene encodes CDR1 MDHEN and CDR2 SYDVKM. The CDR3 has 15 residues. The V end was cut by 2 bases, the J end by 2 bases, with 13 bases between. CDR3 amino acids: CASSLLQGPPYEQYF. For the CDR3, the DNA is TGTGCCAGCAGTTTACTACAGGGACCGCCCTACGAGCAGTACTTC.

The genes are TRBV10-2 and TRBJ2-3, with 10 bases matching TRBD2. Germline V gene lookup returns CDR1 WSHSY and CDR2 SAAADI. There are 14 residues in the CDR3. V shed 4 bases and J 4 bases; nucleotides not matched to a gene: 2. In DNA form, the CDR3 reads TGCGCCAGCAGTGGAGCGGGAGGGCCAGATACGCAGTATTTT. This encodes CASSGAGGPDTQYF.

This clonotype was observed a handful of times. J is TRBJ2-7 and V is TRBV7-9; 8 bases fit TRBD2. The CDR3 length is 14 residues. CDR1 is SEHNR and CDR2 is FQNEAQ in the germline V gene (reference sequence). Losses at the gene ends were 4 bases for V and 6 bases for J; bases not matched to a gene: 8. The CDR3 bases are TGTGCCAGCAGCTCTACAGCCGGGACTAGCGAGCAGTACTTC. It yields the protein CASSSTAGTSEQYF.

The V gene is TRBV7-6, the J gene TRBJ2-1, with TRBD2 identical over 11 bases. This CDR3 contains 14 residues. Germline CDR1 and CDR2: SGHVS and FNYEAQ. V was clipped by 3 bases and J by 6 bases; unmatched bases: 1. The DNA for the CDR3 is TGTGCCAGCAGCTTGGGGACTAGCGGCAATGAGCAGTTCTTC. It codes for CASSLGTSGNEQFF. The entire variable domain, with the rest obtained from reference TRBV7-6 and TRBJ2-1, is as follows: GAGVSQSPRYKVTKRGQDVALRCDPISGHVSLYWYRQALGQGPEFLTYFNYEAQQDKSGLPNDRFSAERPEGSISTLTIQRTEQRDSAMYRCASSLGTSGNEQFFGPGTRLTVL.

The table lists this clonotype with many counts. The chain uses TRBV7-8 and TRBJ2-3, with D perhaps matching TRBD2 (6 bases). Germline values: CDR1 SGHVS, CDR2 FQNEAQ. The CDR3 is made up of 18 amino acids. V lost 1 base and J lost 0, with 17 bases in between. The DNA for the CDR3 is TGTGCCAGCAGCTTAGGCGTCTTCGGGGGTAAAAGCACAGATACGCAGTATTTT. Its translation is CASSLGVFGGKSTDTQYF.